A single sample is the source of the 29 T cell receptor beta chains below, sequenced in a study of blood T cells in healthy people across ages. PCR was performed a second time for roughly 7 to 12 cycles using a sample-barcoded 5' primer and a J-beta primer mix. In TCRdb, the 5' RACE reads were re-called with MiXCR into one record per CDR3 protein. Of 630,000 or so distinct CDR3 sequences in the sample, approximately 30% were seen once. Sequencing used blood. These receptors all stem from a woman older than 75 in good health.

The chain carries TRBV7-9 and TRBJ1-1, with D unresolved. CDR1 is SEHNR and CDR2 is FQNEAQ in the germline V gene (reference sequence). V lost 10 bases, J lost 1 base, and 10 bases lay in between. This CDR3 is 12 amino acids long. The CDR3 region is CATRWGNTEAFF. For the CDR3, the DNA is TGTGCCACCCGCTGGGGGAACACTGAAGCTTTCTTT. The full variable domain, completed using reference TRBV7-9 and TRBJ1-1, is DTGVSQNPRHKITKRGQNVTFRCDPISEHNRLYWYRQTLGQGPEFLTYFQNEAQLEKSRLLSDRFSAERPKGSFSTLEIQRTEQGDSAMYLCATRWGNTEAFFGQGTRLTVV.

This clonotype has at least ten counts. This chain joins TRBV29-1 and TRBJ1-6; tentatively, D is TRBD1 (5 bases). CDR3 size: 14 residues. Trimming stripped 6 bases from V and 5 bases from J, with 14 bases between. Germline lookup yields CDR1 SQVTM and CDR2 ANQGSEA. The CDR3 here is CSVSTGRDNSPLHF. The CDR3 DNA reads TGCAGCGTATCGACGGGACGGGATAATTCACCCCTCCACTTT. The whole variable domain, remainder taken from reference TRBV29-1 and TRBJ1-6, is SAVISQKPSRDICQRGTSLTIQCQVDSQVTMMFWYRQQPGQSLTLIATANQGSEATYESGFVIDKFPISRPNLTFSTLTVSNMSPEDSSIYLCSVSTGRDNSPLHFGNGTRLTVT.

This clonotype was picked up a small number of times. This sequence joins TRBV4-2 and TRBJ2-2; D unresolved. Germline CDR1 is LGHNA and CDR2 is YNFKEQ. V lost 1 base and J lost 2, with 14 bases in between. There are 17 residues in the CDR3. As DNA, the CDR3 is TGTGCCAGCAGCCAAGGTTATTCTGGGATTAACACCGGGGAGCTGTTTTTT. This codes for CASSQGYSGINTGELFF.

The chain joins TRBV20-1 to TRBJ2-5; 12 positions match TRBD2. The CDR3 has 16 residues. Germline values: CDR1 DFQATT, CDR2 SNEGSKA (reference sequence). J was trimmed by 11 bases and V by 3 bases; bases with no gene match: 16. As DNA, the CDR3 is TGCAGTGCTAGGGTATCTAGCGGGGGGGCCCAACGTGAGCAGTACTTC. Translating it yields CSARVSSGGAQREQYF.

The chain has TRBV29-1 and TRBJ2-5; D not certain. Germline loops: CDR1 SQVTM, CDR2 ANQGSEA. The V gene lost 0 bases and the J gene lost 7 bases, with 3 bases spanning the gap. This CDR3 is built from 10 residues. CDR3 region: CSVEDATQYF. The DNA of the CDR3 is TGCAGCGTTGAAGATGCGACCCAGTACTTC.

This clonotype came up a few times. The J gene is TRBJ1-4, the V gene TRBV6-2 or TRBV6-3; D remains unclear. The germline V gene has CDR1 MNHEY and CDR2 SVGEGT. Trimming shortened V by 6 bases and J by 3 bases, and 17 bases separated the two germline ends. The CDR3 covers 16 residues. The CDR3, as DNA: TGTGCCAGCAGCCCCCATCAGAGGCGGCCTAATGAAAAACTGTTTTTT. The encoded protein is CASSPHQRRPNEKLFF.

The rearrangement links TRBV28 to TRBJ2-1, with D unresolved. The CDR3 has 13 amino acids. V lost 3 bases, J lost 13 bases, and 16 bases lay in between. CDR1 is MDHEN and CDR2 is SYDVKM in the germline V gene. CDR3: CASSFSFPGPQFF. CDR3 bases: TGTGCCAGCAGTTTCTCATTCCCCGGGCCCCAGTTCTTC.

This clonotype was observed a few times. The chain combines TRBV12-3 or TRBV12-4 with TRBJ2-2; D is possibly TRBD1 (5 bases). The CDR3 extends over 14 amino acids. V lost 3 bases, J lost 4 bases, and 9 bases lay in between. The CDR3 sequence is CASSFAGSTGELFF. The CDR3 nucleotides read TGTGCCAGCAGTTTCGCAGGGTCCACCGGGGAGCTGTTTTTT.

This clonotype has a count of ten or more. The V gene is TRBV20-1, the J gene TRBJ2-7; D gene ambiguous. The germline V gene encodes CDR1 DFQATT and CDR2 SNEGSKA (reference sequence). The V end was cut by 0 bases, the J end by 1 base, with 10 bases between. CDR3 size: 14 residues. The CDR3 DNA reads as TGCAGTGCTAGAGACCCCAGGTTATCCTACGAGCAGTACTTC. It translates to CSARDPRLSYEQYF.

The sample holds many counts of this clonotype. V usage is TRBV9 and J usage is TRBJ1-2; 8 nucleotides match TRBD1. CDR3 length: 15 residues. V dropped 4 bases and J dropped 5; count of bases not matched to a gene: 10. Germline V gives CDR1 SGDLS, CDR2 YYNGEE. The CDR3 nucleotides read TGTGCCAGCAGCCCAGGGGGCTCCCCGGGGTATGGCTACACCTTC. Encoded protein: CASSPGGSPGYGYTF.

The rearrangement joins TRBV6-5 to TRBJ1-4; possible D gene TRBD1, 5 bases. CDR3 length: 14 residues. The V gene lost 4 bases and the J gene lost 7 bases, with 13 bases spanning the gap. Germline CDR1 reads MNHEY; CDR2 reads SVGAGI. This CDR3 is CASSLTPGGEKLFF. Here the CDR3 DNA reads TGTGCCAGCAGTTTGACTCCCGGGGGTGAAAAACTGTTTTTT.

This clonotype has only a few counts. J is TRBJ1-4 and V is TRBV14; possibly TRBD1 for D (5 bases). Trimming shortened V by 2 bases and J by 5 bases, and 12 bases separated the two germline ends. Germline-derived CDR1 and CDR2 are SGHDN and FVKESK. This CDR3 comprises 15 residues. CDR3 sequence reads: CASSQSRGLNEKLFF. The CDR3 DNA follows: TGTGCCAGCAGCCAATCGAGGGGCCTCAATGAAAAACTGTTTTTT. The variable domain in full, with the rest retrieved from reference TRBV14 and TRBJ1-4, is EAGVTQFPSHSVIEKGQTVTLRCDPISGHDNLYWYRRVMGKEIKFLLHFVKESKQDESGMPNNRFLAERTGGTYSTLKVQPAELEDSGVYFCASSQSRGLNEKLFFGSGTQLSVL.

This clonotype occurred many times. The J gene is TRBJ1-2, the V gene TRBV3-1; maybe TRBD1 (5 bases). Germline values: CDR1 LGHDT, CDR2 YNNKEL (reference sequence). The CDR3 has 13 amino acids. Trimming pared 4 bases from V and 4 bases from J, leaving 10 bases between. CDR3: CASSLGRRYGYTF. The CDR3 nucleotides read TGTGCCAGCAGCCTGGGACGCCGCTATGGCTACACCTTC.

Comments on this clonotype: A much larger clone is a single base away; this may be a read error. The CDR3 coding sequence is TGTGCCAGCGGGGAAGCGGGACTAGCGAGGGATGAGCAGTACTTC. Protein sequence: CASGEAGLARDEQYF. The chain links TRBV25-1 to TRBJ2-5; 10 bases agree with TRBD2. Germline-derived CDR1 and CDR2 are MGHDK and SYGVNS. The CDR3 covers 15 residues. The J segment lost 11 bases and the V segment lost 8 bases, leaving 17 bases of the junction unmatched.

This clonotype was counted many times. The V call is TRBV11-2, the J call TRBJ2-7; the match to TRBD2 covers 8 bases. Unmatched junction bases numbered 19, after V lost 6 bases and J lost 0 bases. Germline values: CDR1 SGHAT, CDR2 FQNNGV. The CDR3 is 19 amino acids. In DNA form, the CDR3 reads TGTGCCAGCAGTCTAGAGGAAGCGGGGGCCCCACCGAGCTCCTACGAGCAGTACTTC. Protein product: CASSLEEAGAPPSSYEQYF.

This clonotype showed up many times. The J gene is TRBJ2-3, the V gene TRBV5-4; 10 bases fit TRBD2. Trimming at V came to 4 bases and at J to 2 bases, leaving 7 bases not matched to a gene. The length of the CDR3 is 16 residues. The germline V gene encodes CDR1 SGHNT and CDR2 YYREEE (reference sequence). DNA of the CDR3: TGTGCCAGCAGCGACAAGCGGGGGGGTACCACAGATACGCAGTATTTT. This codes for CASSDKRGGTTDTQYF. The full variable domain, rest sourced from reference TRBV5-4 and TRBJ2-3, is ETGVTQSPTHLIKTRGQQVTLRCSSQSGHNTVSWYQQALGQGPQFIFQYYREEENGRGNFPPRFSGLQFPNYSSELNVNALELDDSALYLCASSDKRGGTTDTQYFGPGTRLTVL.

This clonotype was detected ten times or more. The chain links TRBV5-5 to TRBJ1-1; perhaps TRBD1 as D (5 bases). Germline lookup yields CDR1 SGHKS and CDR2 YYEKEE (reference sequence). This CDR3 is built from 15 residues. V was pared by 2 bases and J by 6 bases, with 17 bases between. The CDR3 DNA is TGTGCCAGCAGCTTAATGGCAGGGTCGGGCGCTGAAGCTTTCTTT. Protein product: CASSLMAGSGAEAFF.

Only a few counts were recorded for this clonotype. This chain joins TRBV13 and TRBJ2-7; D not resolved. CDR3 size: 14 residues. Germline V lookup: CDR1 PRHDT, CDR2 FYEKMQ (reference sequence). V shed 0 bases and J shed 3 bases, with 9 bases lying between them. As DNA, the CDR3 is TGTGCCAGCAGCTTAGGCCAAACTTACTACGAGCAGTACTTC. Protein product: CASSLGQTYYEQYF.

As concerns this clonotype: A clone one base away is much larger, so this may be a read error. The gene calls are TRBV20-1 and TRBJ2-5; D ambiguous. The CDR3 runs 14 residues. Germline loops: CDR1 DFQATT, CDR2 SNEGSKA (reference sequence). The chain's CDR3 is CGADDKGLKETQYF. DNA of the CDR3: TGCGGTGCTGACGACAAGGGTCTAAAAGAGACCCAGTACTTC.

There are many counts of this clonotype. The chain employs TRBV20-1 and TRBJ2-1, with 9 bases fitting TRBD2. This CDR3 is built from 15 residues. Germline lookup yields CDR1 DFQATT and CDR2 SNEGSKA (reference sequence). With 1 base clipped from V and 9 bases from J, the junction kept 10 bases outside the gene matches. CDR3 DNA: TGCAGTGCTAGAGGAACGCTAGCGGGGAAACGTGAGCAGTTCTTC. Translation gives CSARGTLAGKREQFF.

About this clonotype itself: Germline is not matched at one junction end, which may reflect a read error. J is TRBJ2-1 and V is TRBV20-1; D is undetermined. Per germline, CDR1 DFQATT and CDR2 SNEGSKA (reference sequence). The CDR3 totals 15 residues. The chain's CDR3 is CSARAPGWAYNEQCF. CDR3 DNA: TGCAGTGCTAGAGCTCCGGGTTGGGCCTACAATGAGCAGTGCTTC.

This clonotype was recorded at least ten times. V gene TRBV5-1 combines with J gene TRBJ2-7; D gene ambiguous. V lost 1 base and J 4 bases, leaving 12 bases between the germline ends. Germline-derived CDR1 and CDR2 are SGHRS and YFSETQ. This CDR3 region has 14 residues. The CDR3 sequence is CASSLPAHPYEQYF. CDR3 in DNA: TGCGCCAGCAGCTTGCCAGCGCACCCTTACGAGCAGTACTTC.

In this sample, this clonotype turned up a few times. The rearrangement links TRBV14 to TRBJ1-2; a weak D match, TRBD1 (5 bases). Germline V lookup: CDR1 SGHDN, CDR2 FVKESK. The CDR3 consists of 15 residues. V was clipped by 2 bases and J by 4 bases, with 14 bases between them. CDR3 region: CASSQYSTGAYGYTF. CDR3 DNA sequence: TGTGCCAGCAGCCAATACAGCACAGGCGCCTATGGCTACACCTTC.

Many counts were recorded for this clonotype. The chain links TRBV10-3 to TRBJ2-3; 10 bases are shared with TRBD1. Germline V gene sequence: CDR1 ENHRY, CDR2 SYGVKD. The CDR3 covers 13 residues. V shed 6 bases and J 5 bases; nucleotides not matched to a gene: 2. CDR3 protein: CAIRTGGVDTQYF. CDR3 nucleotides: TGTGCCATCAGGACAGGGGGCGTAGATACGCAGTATTTT.

This clonotype appeared many times. A read error may explain this, as a much larger clone is one base away. The chain recombines TRBV5-5 with TRBJ2-6; D is possibly TRBD1 or TRBD2 (5 bases each). The CDR3 sequence is 15 residues long. Germline values: CDR1 SGHKS, CDR2 YYEKEE (reference sequence). The CDR3 loop is CASSSEGYGANVRTF. CDR3 DNA sequence: TGTGCCAGCAGCTCCGAGGGCTACGGGGCCAACGTCCGGACTTTC.

The genes are TRBV29-1 and TRBJ2-1, with 11 bases matching TRBD2. Germline V lookup: CDR1 SQVTM, CDR2 ANQGSEA. The CDR3 contains 15 residues. Unmatched junction bases numbered 9, after V lost 5 bases and J lost 6 bases. Here the CDR3 DNA reads TGCAGCGTTCCCAGAAGACTAGCGGGGCCCAATGAGCAGTTCTTC. This codes for CSVPRRLAGPNEQFF.

As concerns this clonotype: This sequence may be a read error, since a much larger clone differs from it by one base. CDR3 in DNA: TGTGCCAGCAGCCCAGGAGGACAGTTGATGTATGGCTACACCTTC. It is translated as CASSPGGQLMYGYTF. This chain uses TRBV11-1 with TRBJ1-2; D is possibly TRBD1 (6 bases). V lost 5 bases and J lost 5, with 18 bases in between. The CDR3 covers 15 residues. The germline CDR1 and CDR2 sequences are SGHAT and FQDESV (reference sequence). Combining the CDR3 with reference TRBV11-1 and TRBJ1-2 gives the whole variable domain EAEVAQSPRYKITEKSQAVAFWCDPISGHATLYWYRQILGQGPELLVQFQDESVVDDSQLPKDRFSAERLKGVDSTLKIQPAELGDSAMYLCASSPGGQLMYGYTFGSGTRLTVV.

This clonotype was seen at least ten times. The chain recombines TRBV27 with TRBJ2-7; D possibly corresponds to TRBD2 (6 bases). Per the germline V gene, CDR1 is MNHEY and CDR2 is SMNVEV (reference sequence). Deletions cut 1 base from V and 7 bases from J, with 17 bases between. CDR3 length: 15 residues. The CDR3 DNA is TGTGCCAGCAGTTTATTGGCGGGGTCTGCGGGGGAGCAGTACTTC. It is translated as CASSLLAGSAGEQYF.

The CDR3 DNA follows: TGTGCCAGCAGCTTAACTAGACAGCCCCAGCATTTT. Translating gives CASSLTRQPQHF. The rearrangement joins TRBV7-4 to TRBJ1-5, with D uncertain. This CDR3 has 12 residues. Germline-derived CDR1 and CDR2 are SGHVT and SQSDAQ. V was shortened by 2 bases and J by 7 bases, with 6 bases between the two germline ends.